The 16 T cell receptor beta chains below all came from one sample that was sequenced in a study of breast tumors, draining lymph nodes, adjacent tissues. TCRdb redid the calling of the multiplex PCR reads with MiXCR, one entry per CDR3 protein. The sample holds approximately 200,000 distinct CDR3 sequences; over 25% are singletons and the top ten take roughly 4.3%. The lymph nodes were axillary draining lymph nodes from breast cancer patients. Specimen: axillary lymph node tissue. The receptors derive from a female donor with breast cancer. Some clones in this sample may be carry-over from other donors' samples.

Of note for this clonotype: This CDR3 fails to terminate in the conserved phenylalanine or tryptophan, so it likely reflects a read error. The DNA is omitted, as the CDR3 cannot be located on it reliably, and the CDR3 follows TCRdb's listing. The V gene is TRBV19, the J gene TRBJ2-7. The length of the CDR3 is 13 amino acids, counting both ends. Germline V gene lookup returns CDR1 LNHDA and CDR2 SQIVND (reference sequence). CDR3 sequence: CASSIEQTYELYL.

The rearrangement links TRBV20-1 to TRBJ2-7, with D possibly being TRBD1 or TRBD2 (7 bases each). The V and J ends lost 5 bases and 5 bases respectively, with 19 bases between them. The CDR3 runs to 14 residues. Germline values: CDR1 DFQATT, CDR2 SNEGSKA (reference sequence). This CDR3 reads CSAEWRGTDDEQYF. CDR3 DNA: TGCAGTGCTGAATGGCGGGGGACAGATGACGAGCAGTACTTC.

About this clonotype itself: Just one base apart from a much larger clone, this may be a read error. As the CDR3 is not closed by the conserved phenylalanine or tryptophan, this likely results from a read error. The rearrangement joins TRBV7-2 to TRBJ2-5; tentative D call: TRBD2 (5 bases). Germline values: CDR1 SGHTA, CDR2 FQGNSA. CDR3 length: 14 amino acids. Between the trimmed V and J ends, which lost 3 bases and 4 bases, there was a span of 12 bases. CDR3 region: CASSFLLDAETQYL. The CDR3 DNA sequence: TGTGCCAGCAGCTTCCTACTAGACGCAGAGACCCAGTACCTC.

This clonotype was counted many times. The DNA for the CDR3 is TGCAGTGCTCGCGGGCTTTATGGCTACACCTTC. Protein: CSARGLYGYTF. V and J are TRBV20-1 and TRBJ1-2; D ambiguous. The CDR3 contains 11 residues. Germline V lookup: CDR1 DFQATT, CDR2 SNEGSKA (reference sequence). Trimming removed 5 bases from V and 5 bases from J, with 9 bases in between.

At least ten counts were recorded for this clonotype. The chain uses TRBV12-3 or TRBV12-4 and TRBJ2-1; D could derive from TRBD1 or TRBD2 (5 bases each). The CDR3 has 14 residues. V was trimmed by 3 bases and J by 1 base, leaving 7 bases between them. The DNA for the CDR3 is TGTGCCAGCAGTTTGGGGGAGTCCTACAATGAGCAGTTCTTC. Translating it yields CASSLGESYNEQFF.

This sequence joins TRBV20-1 and TRBJ1-5; D may be TRBD1 (6 bases). Germline V gives CDR1 DFQATT, CDR2 SNEGSKA (reference sequence). V lost 1 base, J lost 7 bases, and 20 bases lay in between. The CDR3 spans 16 residues. The CDR3 spells CSARAAQGTGEQPQHF. The CDR3 bases are TGCAGTGCTAGAGCCGCACAGGGTACGGGCGAGCAGCCCCAGCATTTT.

The chain links TRBV2 to TRBJ2-1, with 14 nucleotides matching TRBD2. Germline trimming cut 4 bases from V and 7 bases from J; bases unmatched to any gene: 3. This CDR3 comprises 15 residues. Germline-derived CDR1 and CDR2 are SNHLY and FYNNEI. The CDR3 DNA is TGTGCCAGCAGTGGTGGGACTAGCGGGAGTAATGAGCAGTTCTTC. It specifies CASSGGTSGSNEQFF. Full variable domain (missing parts from reference TRBV2 and TRBJ2-1): EPEVTQTPSHQVTQMGQEVILRCVPISNHLYFYWYRQILGQKVEFLVSFYNNEISEKSEIFDDQFSVERPDGSNFTLKIRSTKLEDSAMYFCASSGGTSGSNEQFFGPGTRLTVL.

In regard to this clonotype: A read error may be the cause here, since a much bigger clone is one base away. The chain joins TRBV9 to TRBJ2-6, with TRBD2 identical over 12 bases. The CDR3 consists of 19 residues. Germline CDR1 reads SGDLS; CDR2 reads YYNGEE. The CDR3 DNA reads as TGTGCCAGCAGCGTAGGAGCGACTAGCGGGAGCTCTGCGGCCAACGTCCTGACTTTC. It yields the protein CASSVGATSGSSAANVLTF.

The gene calls are TRBV2 and TRBJ2-3, with a tentative D call TRBD2 (6 bases). This CDR3 has 14 residues. The germline V gene encodes CDR1 SNHLY and CDR2 FYNNEI. V lost 2 bases and J 4 bases, leaving 10 bases between the germline ends. The CDR3 loop reads CASSELGEADTQYF. The CDR3 bases are TGTGCCAGCAGTGAATTGGGGGAGGCAGATACGCAGTATTTT.

V gene TRBV27 combines with J gene TRBJ2-1; weak D call: TRBD2 (6 bases). Trimming removed 6 bases from V and 10 bases from J, with 19 bases in between. The CDR3 sequence is 14 residues long. Germline loops: CDR1 MNHEY, CDR2 SMNVEV (reference sequence). In DNA form, the CDR3 reads TGTGCCAGCAGCACGGGGACGCCTGCGGGGGAGCAGTTCTTC. Residues: CASSTGTPAGEQFF.

Turning to this clonotype: The conserved final phenylalanine or tryptophan is absent from the CDR3, which likely points to a read error. The limits of the CDR3 on the DNA are not certain, so only TCRdb's listed CDR3 is given. V and J are TRBV6-5 and TRBJ1-3. The CDR3 contains 12 residues when both ends are counted. In germline, CDR1 is MNHEY, CDR2 SVGAGI. The chain's CDR3 is CASSSAGLAGVL.

This clonotype was seen many times. The V call is TRBV6-5, the J call TRBJ2-1, with D perhaps matching TRBD1 (6 bases). Germline V gives CDR1 MNHEY, CDR2 SVGAGI. The CDR3 sequence is 13 residues long. Trimming cost V 6 bases and J 9 bases, with 15 bases left between them. The CDR3 bases are TGTGCCAGCAGAGTCAGGGGAAGAGGTGAGCAGTTCTTC. Residues: CASRVRGRGEQFF.

As concerns this clonotype: This may stem from a read error, because a much larger clone lies one nucleotide away. The rearrangement joins TRBV6-2 or TRBV6-3 to TRBJ2-7; D may be TRBD1 (6 bases). The ends were cut back, 5 bases at V and 3 bases at J, with 11 bases in the middle. The CDR3 is made up of 13 amino acids. CDR1 is MNHEY and CDR2 is SVGEGT in the germline V gene. CDR3 in amino acids: CASSRRGSYEQYF. The CDR3 DNA reads TGTGCCAGCAGTCGCAGGGGCAGCTACGAGCAGTACTTC.

The table lists this clonotype with many counts. The chain recombines TRBV6-5 with TRBJ1-3, with 10 positions matching TRBD1. V lost 0 bases, J lost 3 bases, and 5 bases stayed unmatched. The germline CDR1 and CDR2 sequences are MNHEY and SVGAGI. The CDR3 consists of 17 residues. The CDR3, as DNA: TGTGCCAGCAGTTACTCGGGCGGGACAGGGGTTGGAAACACCATATATTTT. Protein: CASSYSGGTGVGNTIYF.

This clonotype appeared a single time. The V gene is TRBV20-1, the J gene TRBJ1-4; 11 bases are shared with TRBD1. Germline CDR1 DFQATT, CDR2 SNEGSKA (reference sequence). V lost 2 bases, J lost 8 bases, and 7 bases stayed unmatched. This CDR3 region has 15 residues. The CDR3 nucleotides read TGCAGTGCTAGACTGAGGGACAGGGGGGACGAAAAACTGTTTTTT. Residues: CSARLRDRGDEKLFF.

This clonotype was counted ten times or more. V gene TRBV20-1 combines with J gene TRBJ2-7; 10 nucleotides align to TRBD2. Germline V gene data show CDR1 as DFQATT and CDR2 as SNEGSKA (reference sequence). With 3 bases clipped from V and 9 bases from J, the junction kept 23 bases outside the gene matches. This CDR3 has 18 residues. The CDR3 bases are TGCAGTGCTAGTCCCACGTTCTACACTAGCGGGAACGGTCGTGGGCAGTACTTC. It translates to CSASPTFYTSGNGRGQYF.